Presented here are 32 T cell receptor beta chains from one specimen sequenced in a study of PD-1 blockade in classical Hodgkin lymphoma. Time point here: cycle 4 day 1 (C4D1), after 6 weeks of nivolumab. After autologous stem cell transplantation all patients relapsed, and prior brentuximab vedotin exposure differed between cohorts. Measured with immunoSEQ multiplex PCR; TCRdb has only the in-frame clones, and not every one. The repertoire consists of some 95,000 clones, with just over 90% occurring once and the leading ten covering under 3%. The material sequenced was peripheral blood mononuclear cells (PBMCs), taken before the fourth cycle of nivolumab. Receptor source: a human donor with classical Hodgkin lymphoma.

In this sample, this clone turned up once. Here the CDR3 reads CASSRTSGASYEQYF. The CDR3 nucleotides read TGTGCCAGCAGCCGGACTAGCGGGGCCTCCTACGAGCAGTACTTC. J is TRBJ2-7 and V is TRBV27; TRBD2 matches at 12 bases. Germline CDR1 MNHEY, CDR2 SMNVEV (reference sequence). This CDR3 contains 15 residues. The V and J ends lost 6 bases and 0 bases, in that order; junction bases with no gene match: 3.

The CDR3: CASGQTASSNEQFF. The CDR3 nucleotides read TGTGCTAGTGGCCAGACAGCGTCGAGCAATGAGCAGTTCTTC. V is TRBV12-5 and J is TRBJ2-1, with D possibly TRBD1 on 5 matching bases. Germline V gives CDR1 LGHNT, CDR2 FRNRAP. Trimming left V 6 bases short and J 6 bases short, with 15 bases between. This CDR3 spans 14 amino acids.

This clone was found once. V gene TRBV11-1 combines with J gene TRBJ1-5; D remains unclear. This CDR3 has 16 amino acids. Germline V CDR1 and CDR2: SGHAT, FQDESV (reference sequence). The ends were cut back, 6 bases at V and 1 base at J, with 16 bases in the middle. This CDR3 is CASSLGGERSNQPQHF. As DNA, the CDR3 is TGTGCCAGCAGTTTGGGCGGGGAAAGAAGCAATCAGCCCCAGCATTTT.

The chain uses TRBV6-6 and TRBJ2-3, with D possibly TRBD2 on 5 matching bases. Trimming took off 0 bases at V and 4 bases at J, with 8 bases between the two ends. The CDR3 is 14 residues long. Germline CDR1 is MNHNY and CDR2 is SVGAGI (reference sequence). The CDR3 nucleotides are TGTGCCAGCAGTTACTCAGAGGGCCCAGATACGCAGTATTTT. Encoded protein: CASSYSEGPDTQYF.

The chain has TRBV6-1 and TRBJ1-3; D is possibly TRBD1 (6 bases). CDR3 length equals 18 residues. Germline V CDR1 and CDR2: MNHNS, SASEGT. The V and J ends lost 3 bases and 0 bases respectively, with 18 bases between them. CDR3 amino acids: CASSDGGGPFSSGNTIYF. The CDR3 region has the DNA TGTGCCAGCAGTGATGGGGGGGGCCCCTTTAGCTCTGGAAACACCATATATTTT.

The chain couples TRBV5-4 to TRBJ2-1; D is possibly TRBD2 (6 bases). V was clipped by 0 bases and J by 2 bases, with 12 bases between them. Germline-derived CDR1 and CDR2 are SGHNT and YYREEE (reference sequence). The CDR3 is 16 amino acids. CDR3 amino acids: CASSLDPGEAYNEQFF. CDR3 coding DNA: TGTGCCAGCAGCTTGGATCCGGGGGAAGCCTACAATGAGCAGTTCTTC.

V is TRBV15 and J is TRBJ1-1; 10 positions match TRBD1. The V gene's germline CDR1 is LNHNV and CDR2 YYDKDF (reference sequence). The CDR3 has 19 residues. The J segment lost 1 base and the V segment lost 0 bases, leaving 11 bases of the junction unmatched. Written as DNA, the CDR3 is TGTGCCACCAGCAGAGACTGGGACAGGGGAGTGTTTGGGAACACTGAAGCTTTCTTT. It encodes CATSRDWDRGVFGNTEAFF.

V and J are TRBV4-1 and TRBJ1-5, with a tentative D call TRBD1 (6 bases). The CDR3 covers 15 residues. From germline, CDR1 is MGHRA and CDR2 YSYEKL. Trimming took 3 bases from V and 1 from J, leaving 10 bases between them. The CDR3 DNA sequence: TGCGCCAGCAGCCATACAGGGTTGAGCAATCAGCCCCAGCATTTT. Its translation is CASSHTGLSNQPQHF.

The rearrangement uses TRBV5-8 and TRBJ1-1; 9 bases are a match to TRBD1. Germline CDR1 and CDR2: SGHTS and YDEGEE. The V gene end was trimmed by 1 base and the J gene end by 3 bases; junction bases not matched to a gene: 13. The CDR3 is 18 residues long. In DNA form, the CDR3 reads TGTGCCAGCAGCTTGCCCTACAGGGGGCCTAAGATGGACACTGAAGCTTTCTTT. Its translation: CASSLPYRGPKMDTEAFF.

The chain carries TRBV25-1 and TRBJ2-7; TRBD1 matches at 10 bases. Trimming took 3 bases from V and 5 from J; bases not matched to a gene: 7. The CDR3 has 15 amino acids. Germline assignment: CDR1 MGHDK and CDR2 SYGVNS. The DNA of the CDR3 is TGTGCCAGCAGTGACTGGACAGGGGGTTCGGACGAGCAGTACTTC. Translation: CASSDWTGGSDEQYF.

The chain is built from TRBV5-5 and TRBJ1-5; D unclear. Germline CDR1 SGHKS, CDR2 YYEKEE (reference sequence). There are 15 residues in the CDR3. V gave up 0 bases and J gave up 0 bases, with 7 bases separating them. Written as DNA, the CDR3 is TGTGCCAGCAGCTTGGAAGCATATAGCAATCAGCCCCAGCATTTT. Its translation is CASSLEAYSNQPQHF.

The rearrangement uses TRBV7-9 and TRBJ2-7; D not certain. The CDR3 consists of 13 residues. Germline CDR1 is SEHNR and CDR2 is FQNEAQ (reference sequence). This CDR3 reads CATERAPSYEQYF. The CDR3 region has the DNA TGTGCTACTGAAAGGGCACCCTCCTACGAGCAGTACTTC. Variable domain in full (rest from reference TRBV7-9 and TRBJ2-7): DTGVSQNPRHKITKRGQNVTFRCDPISEHNRLYWYRQTLGQGPEFLTYFQNEAQLEKSRLLSDRFSAERPKGSFSTLEIQRTEQGDSAMYLCATERAPSYEQYFGPGTRLTVT.

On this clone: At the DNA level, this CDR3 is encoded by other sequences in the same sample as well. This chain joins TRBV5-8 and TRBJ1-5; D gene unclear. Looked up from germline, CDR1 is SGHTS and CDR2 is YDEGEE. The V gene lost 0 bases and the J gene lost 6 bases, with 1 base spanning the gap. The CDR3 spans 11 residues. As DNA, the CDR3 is TGTGCCAGCAGCTTGGCTCAGCCCCAGCATTTT. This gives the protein CASSLAQPQHF. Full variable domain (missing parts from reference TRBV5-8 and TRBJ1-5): EAGVTQSPTHLIKTRGQQATLRCSPISGHTSVYWYQQALGLGLQFLLWYDEGEERNRGNFPPRFSGRQFPNYSSELNVNALELEDSALYLCASSLAQPQHFGDGTRLSIL.

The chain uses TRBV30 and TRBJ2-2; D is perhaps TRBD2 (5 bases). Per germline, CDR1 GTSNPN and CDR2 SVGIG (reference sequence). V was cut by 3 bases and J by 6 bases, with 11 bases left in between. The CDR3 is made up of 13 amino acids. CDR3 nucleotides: TGTGCCTGGAGGGACGAGGGTCCCGGGGAGCTGTTTTTT. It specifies CAWRDEGPGELFF. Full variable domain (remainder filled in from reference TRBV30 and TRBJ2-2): SQTIHQWPATLVQPVGSPLSLECTVEGTSNPNLYWYRQAAGRGLQLLFYSVGIGQISSEVPQNLSASRPQDRQFILSSKKLLLSDSGFYLCAWRDEGPGELFFGEGSRLTVL.

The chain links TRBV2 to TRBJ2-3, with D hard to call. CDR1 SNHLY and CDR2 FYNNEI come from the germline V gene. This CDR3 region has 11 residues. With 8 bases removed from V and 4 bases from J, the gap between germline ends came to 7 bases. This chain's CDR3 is CASELSDTQYF. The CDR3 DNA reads TGTGCCAGCGAGCTGTCAGATACGCAGTATTTT.

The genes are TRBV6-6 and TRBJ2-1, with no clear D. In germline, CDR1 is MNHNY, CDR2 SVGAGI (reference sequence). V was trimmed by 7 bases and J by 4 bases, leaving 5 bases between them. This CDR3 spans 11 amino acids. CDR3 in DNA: TGTGCCAGCACCAAATACAATGAGCAGTTCTTC. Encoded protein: CASTKYNEQFF.

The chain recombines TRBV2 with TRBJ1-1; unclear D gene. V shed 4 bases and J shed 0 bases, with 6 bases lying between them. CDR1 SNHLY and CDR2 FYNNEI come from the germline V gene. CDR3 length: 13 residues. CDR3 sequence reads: CASSARVNTEAFF. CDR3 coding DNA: TGTGCCAGCAGTGCCCGGGTGAACACTGAAGCTTTCTTT.

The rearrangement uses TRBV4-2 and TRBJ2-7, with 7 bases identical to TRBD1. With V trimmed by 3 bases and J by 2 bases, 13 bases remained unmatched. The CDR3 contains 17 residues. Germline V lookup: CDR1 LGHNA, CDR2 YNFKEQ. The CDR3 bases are TGTGCCAGCAGCCATCCTTTTACCGGGACAGATGCCTACGAGCAGTACTTC. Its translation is CASSHPFTGTDAYEQYF.

Here the CDR3 DNA reads TGCAGCGTTTTTACGGGGGAAACCTACGAGCAGTACTTC. This translates into CSVFTGETYEQYF. The genes are TRBV29-1 and TRBJ2-7; TRBD2 might be the D (6 bases). This CDR3 is 13 amino acids long. V was pared by 5 bases and J by 2 bases, with 13 bases between. CDR1 is SQVTM, CDR2 ANQGSEA, per germline.

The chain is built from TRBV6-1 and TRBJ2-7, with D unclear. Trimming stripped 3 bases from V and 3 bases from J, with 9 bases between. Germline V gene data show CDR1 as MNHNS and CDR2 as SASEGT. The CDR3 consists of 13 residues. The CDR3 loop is CASSDLPHYEQYF. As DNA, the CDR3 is TGTGCCAGCAGTGACCTGCCACACTACGAGCAGTACTTC.

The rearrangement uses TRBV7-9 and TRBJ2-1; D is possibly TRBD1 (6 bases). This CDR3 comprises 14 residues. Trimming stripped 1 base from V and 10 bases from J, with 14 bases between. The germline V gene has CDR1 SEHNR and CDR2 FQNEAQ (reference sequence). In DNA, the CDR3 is TGTGCCAGCAGCTTAGTTTACAGGGTCGGGGAGCAGTTCTTC. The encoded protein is CASSLVYRVGEQFF.

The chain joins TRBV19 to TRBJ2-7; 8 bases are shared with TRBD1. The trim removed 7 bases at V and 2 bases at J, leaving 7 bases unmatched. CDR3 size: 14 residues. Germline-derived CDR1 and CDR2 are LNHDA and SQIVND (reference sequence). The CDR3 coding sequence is TGTGCCAGTAAAAACGGACAGGGACCCTACGAGCAGTACTTC. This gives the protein CASKNGQGPYEQYF.

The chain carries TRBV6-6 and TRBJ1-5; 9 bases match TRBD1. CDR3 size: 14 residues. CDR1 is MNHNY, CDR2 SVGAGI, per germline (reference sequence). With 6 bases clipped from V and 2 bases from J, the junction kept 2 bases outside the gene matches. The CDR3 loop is CASSRQGGNQPQHF. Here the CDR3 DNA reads TGTGCCAGCAGCAGACAGGGGGGCAATCAGCCCCAGCATTTT.

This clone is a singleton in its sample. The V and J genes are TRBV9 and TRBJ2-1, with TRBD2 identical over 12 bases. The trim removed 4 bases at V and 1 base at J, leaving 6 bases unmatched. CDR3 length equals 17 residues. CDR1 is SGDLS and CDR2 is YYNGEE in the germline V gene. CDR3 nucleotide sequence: TGTGCCAGCAGCCTCCCTAGCGGGGGGGAGTCCTACAATGAGCAGTTCTTC. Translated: CASSLPSGGESYNEQFF. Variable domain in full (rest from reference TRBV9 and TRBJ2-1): DSGVTQTPKHLITATGQRVTLRCSPRSGDLSVYWYQQSLDQGLQFLIQYYNGEERAKGNILERFSAQQFPDLHSELNLSSLELGDSALYFCASSLPSGGESYNEQFFGPGTRLTVL.

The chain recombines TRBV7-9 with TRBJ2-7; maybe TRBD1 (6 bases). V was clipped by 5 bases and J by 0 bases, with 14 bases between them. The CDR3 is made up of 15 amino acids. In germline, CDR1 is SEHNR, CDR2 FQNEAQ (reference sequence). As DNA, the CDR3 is TGTGCCAGCAGCCGCCCAGGGGCAGGCTCCTACGAGCAGTACTTC. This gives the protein CASSRPGAGSYEQYF.

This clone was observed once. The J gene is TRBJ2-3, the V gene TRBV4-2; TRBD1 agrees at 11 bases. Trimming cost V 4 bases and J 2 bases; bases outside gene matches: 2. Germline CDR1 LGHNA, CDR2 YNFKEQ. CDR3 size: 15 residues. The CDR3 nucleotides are TGTGCCAGCAGCCCGGGACAGGGGGACACAGATACGCAGTATTTT. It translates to CASSPGQGDTDTQYF.

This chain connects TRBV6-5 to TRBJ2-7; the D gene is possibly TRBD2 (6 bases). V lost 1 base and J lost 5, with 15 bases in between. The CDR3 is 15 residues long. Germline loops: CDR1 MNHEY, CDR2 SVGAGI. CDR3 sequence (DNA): TGTGCCAGCAGTTACTATGGGCCTCGCGGGGACGAGCAGTACTTC. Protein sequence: CASSYYGPRGDEQYF.

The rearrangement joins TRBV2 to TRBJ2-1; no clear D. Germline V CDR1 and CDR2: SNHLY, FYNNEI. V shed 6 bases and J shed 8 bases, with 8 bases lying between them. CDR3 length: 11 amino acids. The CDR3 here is CASRDSDEQFF. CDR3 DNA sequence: TGTGCCAGCAGGGATTCCGATGAGCAGTTCTTC.

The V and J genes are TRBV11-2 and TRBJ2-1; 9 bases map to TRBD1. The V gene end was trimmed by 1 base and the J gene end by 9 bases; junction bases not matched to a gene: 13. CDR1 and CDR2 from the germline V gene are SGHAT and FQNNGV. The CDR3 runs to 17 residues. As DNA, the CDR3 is TGTGCCAGCAGCTTAGGGTTGGGACAGGGATTAGAGAGTGAGCAGTTCTTC. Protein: CASSLGLGQGLESEQFF.

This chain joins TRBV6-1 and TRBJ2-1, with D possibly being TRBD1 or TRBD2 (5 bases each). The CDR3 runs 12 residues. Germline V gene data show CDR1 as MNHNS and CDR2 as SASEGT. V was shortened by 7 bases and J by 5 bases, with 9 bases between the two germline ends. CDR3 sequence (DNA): TGTGCCAGCAAGGGACCTGACAATGAGCAGTTCTTC. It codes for CASKGPDNEQFF.

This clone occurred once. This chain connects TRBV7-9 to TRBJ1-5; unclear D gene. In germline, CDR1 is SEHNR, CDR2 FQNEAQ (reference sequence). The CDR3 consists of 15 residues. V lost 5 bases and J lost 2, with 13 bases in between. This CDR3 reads CASSPPGRGNQPQHF. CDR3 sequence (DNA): TGTGCCAGCAGCCCCCCCGGGAGAGGCAATCAGCCCCAGCATTTT.

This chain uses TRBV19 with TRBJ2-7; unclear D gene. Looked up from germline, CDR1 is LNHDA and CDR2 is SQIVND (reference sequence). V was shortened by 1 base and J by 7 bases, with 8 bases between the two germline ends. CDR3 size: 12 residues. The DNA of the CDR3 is TGTGCCAGTAGTATAGGTGCGAGGGAGCAGTACTTC. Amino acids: CASSIGAREQYF.